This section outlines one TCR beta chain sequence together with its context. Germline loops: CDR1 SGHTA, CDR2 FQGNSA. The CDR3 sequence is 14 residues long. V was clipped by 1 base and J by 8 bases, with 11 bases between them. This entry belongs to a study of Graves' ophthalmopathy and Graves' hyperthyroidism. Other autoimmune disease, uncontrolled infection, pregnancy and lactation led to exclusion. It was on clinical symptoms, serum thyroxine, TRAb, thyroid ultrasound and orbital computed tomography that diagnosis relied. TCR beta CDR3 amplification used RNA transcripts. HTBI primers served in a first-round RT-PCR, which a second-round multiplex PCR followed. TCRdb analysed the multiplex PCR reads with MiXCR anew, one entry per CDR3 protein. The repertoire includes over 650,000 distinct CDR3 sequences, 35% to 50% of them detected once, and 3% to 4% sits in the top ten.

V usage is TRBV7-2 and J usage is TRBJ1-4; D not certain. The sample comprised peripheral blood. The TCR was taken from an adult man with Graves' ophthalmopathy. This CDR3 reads CASSLVGYGEKLFF. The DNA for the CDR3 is TGTGCCAGCAGCTTAGTGGGTTATGGCGAAAAACTGTTTTTT.